This is a list of T cell receptor beta chains from one sample in a study of blood T cell repertoires in COVID-19. Libraries were prepared by immunoSEQ multiplex PCR; TCRdb keeps only in-frame clonotypes and omits some of them. The profile shows roughly 300,000 clones, roughly 80% of them singletons. Sequenced material: peripheral blood. The source is a human donor with COVID-19, enrolled during active disease. The donor label of this sample is uncertain. The CDR3 runs from the conserved cysteine through the conserved F or W.

CDR3 protein	CDR3 length	V gene	J gene
CASSQTGYEQYF	12	TRBV11-2	TRBJ2-7
CASSPGQPYEQYF	13	TRBV18	TRBJ2-7
CASSSDRAKTGELFF	15	TRBV7-2	TRBJ2-2
CASSHGNRGHRDEQYF	16	TRBV3-1/TRBV3-2	TRBJ2-7
CASSPHQQGRAPGLFF	16	TRBV28	TRBJ1-4
CAWSQDSEETQYF	13	TRBV30	TRBJ2-5
CASSELAASNEQFF	14	TRBV10-2	TRBJ2-1
CASSQDRPSGQETQYF	16	TRBV3-1/TRBV3-2	TRBJ2-5
CASLVRGTGTYEQYF	15	TRBV6-5	TRBJ2-7
CASSRGTKNIQYF	13	TRBV11-3	TRBJ2-4
CASSFPGGEQFF	12	TRBV27	TRBJ2-1
CASTWSTDMNTEAFF	15	TRBV9	TRBJ1-1
CAITWERQEYGYTF	14	TRBV10-3	TRBJ1-2
CASSFGWGENTEAFF	15	TRBV5-1	TRBJ1-1
CASSYSRLAGGGEQFF	16	TRBV6-2/TRBV6-3	TRBJ2-1
CASSSAYFGTYTEAFF	16	TRBV5-1	TRBJ1-1
CASSYAGQRGLYEQYF	16	TRBV6-5	TRBJ2-7
CASAFRGRTDTGELFF	16	TRBV5-1	TRBJ2-2
CSSLRSSGELFF	12	TRBV29-1	TRBJ2-2
CASIIGDRVLGAQETQYF	18	TRBV7-9	TRBJ2-5
CASRPGGTVEKLFF	14	TRBV7-8	TRBJ1-4
CASSTQGADRGTEAFF	16	TRBV19	TRBJ1-1
CASSPSGLRTDTQYF	15	TRBV19	TRBJ2-3
CSVEQGPDTQYF	12	TRBV29-1	TRBJ2-3
CASSQLTGATGELFF	15	TRBV4-1	TRBJ2-2
CAILPGRGGYTF	12	TRBV28	TRBJ1-2
CATGRGLATSYNEQFF	16	TRBV27	TRBJ2-1
CASSPQGTNEKLFF	14	TRBV28	TRBJ1-4
CASSLQGTLNTEAFF	15	TRBV5-1	TRBJ1-1
CASSLGGAREVSNEQFF	17	TRBV9	TRBJ2-1
CASSTRLAGDTGELFF	16	TRBV11-3	TRBJ2-2
CASSKVIRRLAGEDEQYF	18	TRBV21-1	TRBJ2-7
CASSFLTGGVDEKLFF	16	TRBV28	TRBJ1-4
CASSSPDRGNQPQHF	15	TRBV28	TRBJ1-5
CKPGAEAFF	9	TRBV7-9	TRBJ1-1
CASSSRASSYNSPLHF	16	TRBV11-2	TRBJ1-6
CASSDRGRDTEAFF	14	TRBV6-6	TRBJ1-1
CSCTGAQETQYF	12	TRBV29-1	TRBJ2-5
CASSTGLAGLKADTQYF	17	TRBV5-4	TRBJ2-3
CAWSKLAGDGNEQFF	15	TRBV30	TRBJ2-1
CASAPLAGGMQTQYF	15	TRBV28	TRBJ2-5
CAWSVMGGNTIYF	13	TRBV30	TRBJ1-3
CASSPVPNYGYTF	13	TRBV2	TRBJ1-2
CASSFLNQPQHF	12	TRBV27	TRBJ1-5
CASSLLVWANTEAFF	15	TRBV28	TRBJ1-1
CASSLDRDNSPLHF	14	TRBV5-1	TRBJ1-6
CASSVTSSGTLYEQYF	16	TRBV7-2	TRBJ2-7
CASSQQGSNQPQHF	14	TRBV3-1/TRBV3-2	TRBJ1-5
CASSSTLAGGRNNEQFF	17	TRBV28	TRBJ2-1
CASSLAQSGRGNNEQFF	17	TRBV7-2	TRBJ2-1
CASSQGTPLSYEQYF	15	TRBV4-3	TRBJ2-7
CASSLALNQPQHF	13	TRBV7-2	TRBJ1-5
CASSQDLTGPNYGYTF	16	TRBV4-1	TRBJ1-2
CASSLAGWGASSYEQYF	17	TRBV7-8	TRBJ2-7
CASSQDPRVSPLHF	14	TRBV4-3	TRBJ1-6
CASSVRDRPYEQYF	14	TRBV19	TRBJ2-7
CASSEQGQLMNTEAFF	16	TRBV6-1	TRBJ1-1